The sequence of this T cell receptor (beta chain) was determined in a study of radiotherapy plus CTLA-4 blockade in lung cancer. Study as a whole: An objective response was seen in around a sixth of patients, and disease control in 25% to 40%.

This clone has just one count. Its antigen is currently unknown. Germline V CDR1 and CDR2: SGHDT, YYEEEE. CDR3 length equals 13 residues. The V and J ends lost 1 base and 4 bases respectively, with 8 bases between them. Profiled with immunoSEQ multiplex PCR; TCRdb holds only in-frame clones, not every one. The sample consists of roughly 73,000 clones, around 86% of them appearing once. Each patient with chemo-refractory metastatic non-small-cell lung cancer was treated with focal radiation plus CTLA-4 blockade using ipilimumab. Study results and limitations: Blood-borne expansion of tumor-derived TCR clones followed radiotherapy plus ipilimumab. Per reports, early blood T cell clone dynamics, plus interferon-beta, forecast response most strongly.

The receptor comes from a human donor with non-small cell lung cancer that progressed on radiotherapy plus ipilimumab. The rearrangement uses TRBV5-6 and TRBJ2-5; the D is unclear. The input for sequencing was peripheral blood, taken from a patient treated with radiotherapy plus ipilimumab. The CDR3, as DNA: TGTGCCAGCAGCTTGTCGGCCGGAGAGACCCAGTACTTC. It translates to CASSLSAGETQYF. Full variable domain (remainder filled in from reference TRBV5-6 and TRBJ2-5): DAGVTQSPTHLIKTRGQQVTLRCSPKSGHDTVSWYQQALGQGPQFIFQYYEEEERQRGNFPDRFSGHQFPNYSSELNVNALLLGDSALYLCASSLSAGETQYFGPGTRLLVL.